This T cell receptor beta chain was observed in a study of response to subunit inactivated influenza vaccine. Study-wide results and limits: Seasonal influenza vaccination, on each occasion, was suggested by the authors to recruit few new T cells.

TCRdb analysed the RT-PCR reads with MiXCR anew, one entry per CDR3 protein. The sample lists approximately 300,000 distinct CDR3 sequences, around 20% seen once, with 10% to 13% in the top ten. V shed 3 bases and J shed 4 bases, with 7 bases lying between them. Germline CDR1 reads SNHLY; CDR2 reads FYNNEI. The CDR3 contains 13 residues. The table lists this clonotype with many counts. Its matching antigen is unknown. The sequencing used PBMCs from blood, collected about 20 months after vaccination. The chain is built from TRBV2 and TRBJ1-5; D is ambiguous. The receptor comes from a man aged 50 to 75 who received an inactivated influenza vaccine. This CDR3 is CASSETGNQPQHF. The CDR3 DNA reads as TGTGCCAGCAGTGAGACTGGAAATCAGCCCCAGCATTTT.